The clone carrying this TCR beta chain was recorded a few times. With 60 Vbeta and 13 Jbeta primers, the PCR was carried out. The method was immunoSEQ multiplex PCR; TCRdb's version includes in-frame clones alone and lacks a portion of them. The table has 100,000 to 150,000 clones, roughly 85% seen once. Germline V gene data show CDR1 as SGDLS and CDR2 as YYNGEE. V lost 6 bases, J lost 13 bases, and 15 bases stayed unmatched. The CDR3 runs 16 residues. The data stem from a study of cytomegalovirus exposure and HLA in healthy donors. V and J are TRBV9 and TRBJ2-1, with 14 bases lining up with TRBD2. Sequenced input: PBMCs. This clonotype was obtained from a woman aged 40-49 years in good health and CMV-seropositive. The DNA of the CDR3 is TGTGCCAGCACCCCGCCCGGGACTAGCGGGAGTTCGAGCCAGTTCTTC. Protein: CASTPPGTSGSSSQFF.